The rows below give T cell receptor beta chains drawn from one sample of a study of T-cell memory formation after mild COVID-19. TCRdb processed the 5' RACE reads anew with MiXCR; each CDR3 protein has one entry. The data contain about 350,000 distinct CDR3 sequences, roughly an eighth of them singletons. The sample comprised PBMCs or a T cell subset sorted from them (not recorded which). The source is a young man who had mild COVID-19 (a few samples of this study predate the infection). Cell type and time point are not known. Both conserved end residues are part of each CDR3. A D gene is named only where the DNA matches it firmly. Clone size, where shown, is once, few, many, or a class for clones that have expanded.

TRBV20-1	NA	NA	TRBJ2-7	CSASEGIAYEQYF	TGCAGTGCTAGTGAGGGAATTGCCTACGAGCAGTACTTC
TRBV5-1	NA	many	TRBJ2-2	CASSLAVNTGELFF	TGCGCCAGCAGCTTGGCAGTAAACACCGGGGAGCTGTTTTTT
TRBV7-6	TRBD2	NA	TRBJ2-3	CASKRSGGSTDTQYF	TGTGCCAGCAAAAGGAGCGGGGGAAGCACAGATACGCAGTATTTT
TRBV7-2	NA	many	TRBJ1-2	CASTPDRPRGYTF	TGTGCCAGCACCCCCGACAGACCTCGGGGCTACACCTTC
TRBV3-1	NA	many	TRBJ2-7	CASSYRDGSYEQYF	TGTGCCAGCAGCTACCGGGACGGCTCCTACGAGCAGTACTTC
TRBV7-2	TRBD2	NA	TRBJ2-3	CASSQLAGVAKTQYF	TGTGCCAGCAGCCAACTAGCGGGGGTGGCAAAAACGCAGTATTTT
TRBV7-9	TRBD1	NA	TRBJ1-1	CASSSGPGTANTEAFF	TGTGCCAGCAGCTCGGGACCCGGGACAGCTAACACTGAAGCTTTCTTT
TRBV6-5	NA	NA	TRBJ2-1	CASSYSKFGGPRVF	TGTGCCAGCAGTTACTCGAAGTTCGGGGGGCCCAGAGTCTTC
TRBV10-3	NA	NA	TRBJ1-2	CAIRESGDFYGYTF	TGTGCCATCAGGGAGTCCGGGGACTTCTATGGCTACACCTTC
TRBV6-5	NA	NA	TRBJ2-6	CASSFTPLVANVLTF	TGTGCCAGCAGTTTTACACCATTGGTTGCCAACGTCCTGACTTTC
TRBV12-3/TRBV12-4	NA	few	TRBJ2-5	CASTPTRDLEQETQYF	TGTGCCAGCACCCCAACGCGGGACTTAGAACAAGAGACCCAGTACTTC
TRBV7-2	NA	NA	TRBJ1-2	CASSLAFQGHYGYTF	TGTGCCAGCAGCTTAGCATTCCAGGGTCACTATGGCTACACCTTC
TRBV15	TRBD1	many	TRBJ2-7	CATSSGTGPEQYF	TGTGCCACCAGTTCCGGGACAGGGCCCGAGCAGTACTTC
TRBV7-3	TRBD2	NA	TRBJ2-1	CASSPAGGAGYEQFF	TGTGCCAGCAGCCCCGCGGGGGGGGCTGGGTATGAGCAGTTCTTC
TRBV6-5	TRBD1	few	TRBJ1-2	CASSGQGIHNYTF	TGTGCCAGCAGTGGACAGGGAATACATAACTACACCTTC
TRBV29-1	TRBD1	NA	TRBJ1-2	CSVWTGGMDQYGYTF	TGCAGCGTTTGGACAGGGGGCATGGATCAATATGGCTACACCTTC
TRBV9	NA	NA	TRBJ2-5	CASSVGVGRETQYF	TGTGCCAGCAGCGTAGGTGTAGGCCGAGAGACCCAGTACTTC
TRBV5-1	NA	NA	TRBJ1-1	CASSLRPTPVDREAFF	TGCGCCAGCAGCCTACGACCCACCCCAGTGGATCGTGAAGCTTTCTTT
TRBV27	NA	many	TRBJ2-2	CASSLQYGGRELFF	TGTGCCAGCAGTTTACAGTACGGGGGCAGGGAGCTGTTTTTT
TRBV7-2	NA	few	TRBJ1-5	CASSSLFSDQPQHF	TGTGCCAGCAGCTCCCTCTTCTCGGATCAGCCCCAGCATTTT
TRBV7-9	TRBD1	NA	TRBJ1-1	CASRGTAMNTEAFF	TGTGCCAGCAGGGGGACAGCAATGAACACTGAAGCTTTCTTT
TRBV7-6	NA	NA	TRBJ1-1	CASSLEGVGQEAFF	TGTGCCAGCAGCTTAGAAGGCGTGGGCCAGGAAGCTTTCTTT
TRBV9	TRBD1	few	TRBJ2-1	CASSVSNGQGANEQFF	TGTGCCAGCAGCGTATCAAATGGGCAGGGGGCCAATGAGCAGTTCTTC
TRBV7-2	NA	many	TRBJ2-3	CASSNFPFTDTQYF	TGTGCCAGCAGTAATTTCCCCTTCACAGATACGCAGTATTTT
TRBV12-3/TRBV12-4	NA	NA	TRBJ2-5	CASSLGEGLEAETQYF	TGTGCCAGCAGTTTAGGTGAAGGATTGGAGGCAGAGACCCAGTACTTC
TRBV7-9	TRBD1	few	TRBJ1-2	CASSSSGGGPGYTF	TGTGCCAGCAGCTCTTCAGGAGGGGGCCCTGGCTACACCTTC
TRBV25-1	NA	many	TRBJ2-7	CASSEFLTYEQYF	TGTGCCAGCAGTGAATTTCTGACCTACGAGCAGTACTTC
TRBV9	NA	few	TRBJ2-3	CASSPRQDITDTQYF	TGTGCCAGCAGCCCTCGACAGGATATCACAGATACGCAGTATTTT
TRBV5-1	NA	few	TRBJ2-3	CASSRQRGSDTQYF	TGCGCCAGCAGCAGGCAGCGAGGGTCAGATACGCAGTATTTT